These 29 T cell receptor beta chains were all obtained from the same sample, sequenced in a study of naive and memory T cell subsets. As for treatment: skin biopsy from PPD injection site in Mantoux-positive individual. Unsorted total RNA, about 1 to 1000 ng, was DNase treated before reverse transcription. Blood and skin TCR RNA was reverse transcribed with alpha and beta constant primers. A single record per CDR3 protein comes from TCRdb applying MiXCR to the UMI-ligation and nested PCR reads. The sample lists over 15,000 distinct CDR3 sequences, nearly 9.5% occurring once. The source material was skin, sampled from a tuberculin skin test site. These receptors all stem from an adult in good health.

This clonotype was recorded many times. The gene calls are TRBV20-1 and TRBJ1-1; D perhaps matches TRBD1 (5 bases). This CDR3 comprises 16 residues. V was cut by 0 bases and J by 1 base, with 15 bases left in between. Germline V gives CDR1 DFQATT, CDR2 SNEGSKA (reference sequence). The CDR3 loop is CSARDWGQGPNTEAFF. CDR3 bases: TGCAGTGCTAGAGATTGGGGCCAGGGCCCGAACACTGAAGCTTTCTTT.

This rearrangement joins TRBV3-1 to TRBJ1-2; tentative D call: TRBD1 (5 bases). Trimming pared 3 bases from V and 7 bases from J, leaving 9 bases between. Per germline, CDR1 LGHDT and CDR2 YNNKEL (reference sequence). The CDR3 consists of 12 residues. The CDR3 bases are TGTGCCAGCAGCCAGTCAGGGACTGGCTACACCTTC. Its translation: CASSQSGTGYTF.

This clonotype was seen at least ten times. The chain employs TRBV20-1 and TRBJ2-1; tentatively, D is TRBD1 (6 bases). Germline lookup yields CDR1 DFQATT and CDR2 SNEGSKA (reference sequence). The CDR3 runs to 12 residues. V lost 5 bases and J 8 bases, leaving 13 bases between the germline ends. The chain's CDR3 is CSADPPGDEQFF. DNA of the CDR3: TGCAGTGCTGACCCCCCAGGGGATGAGCAGTTCTTC.

This chain joins TRBV12-3 or TRBV12-4 and TRBJ2-1, with 7 bases aligning to TRBD2. The CDR3 consists of 16 residues. V was clipped by 3 bases and J by 3 bases; unmatched bases: 8. The CDR3 coding sequence is TGTGCCAGCAGTTTGGGCTTAGCGGGTCGCTACAATGAGCAGTTCTTC. Translating it yields CASSLGLAGRYNEQFF.

This clonotype was seen more than once but under ten times. The V gene is TRBV6-5, the J gene TRBJ2-5; 7 bases map to TRBD1. With 6 bases clipped from V and 5 bases from J, the junction kept 3 bases outside the gene matches. The CDR3 loop spans 12 amino acids. Germline values: CDR1 MNHEY, CDR2 SVGAGI. The CDR3 sequence is CASRQGSETQYF. CDR3 sequence (DNA): TGTGCCAGCAGACAGGGGTCGGAGACCCAGTACTTC.

In this sample, this clonotype turned up a few times. Germline is not matched at one junction end, which may reflect a read error. V is TRBV3-1 and J is TRBJ1-4; D may be TRBD1 (6 bases). The CDR3 is made up of 13 amino acids. The germline CDR1 and CDR2 sequences are LGHDT and YNNKEL (reference sequence). For the CDR3, the DNA is TGTGCCAGCAGCCAAGACCATACCACAGGGTACACCTTT. Its protein product is CASSQDHTTGYTF.

Many counts were recorded for this clonotype. The gene calls are TRBV7-3 and TRBJ2-2, with 10 nucleotides matching TRBD2. Germline values: CDR1 SGHTA, CDR2 FQGTGA. Trimming at V came to 5 bases and at J to 4 bases, leaving 7 bases not matched to a gene. The CDR3 length is 16 residues. The CDR3 protein is CASSLSAGGGTGELFF. For the CDR3, the DNA is TGTGCCAGCAGCCTTTCAGCGGGAGGGGGCACCGGGGAGCTGTTTTTT. The complete variable domain, with remaining parts taken from reference TRBV7-3 and TRBJ2-2, reads GAGVSQTPSNKVTEKGKYVELRCDPISGHTALYWYRQSLGQGPEFLIYFQGTGAADDSGLPNDRFFAVRPEGSVSTLKIQRTERGDSAVYLCASSLSAGGGTGELFFGEGSRLTVL.

This clonotype is medium-sized (0.01 to 0.1%) by share. V is TRBV12-3 or TRBV12-4 and J is TRBJ2-1; 9 bases are a match to TRBD2. The CDR3 runs 16 residues. The trim removed 2 bases at V and 3 bases at J, leaving 5 bases unmatched. The CDR3: CASSLRGGGVYNEQFF. The CDR3, as DNA: TGTGCCAGCAGTTTAAGAGGCGGGGGGGTCTACAATGAGCAGTTCTTC.

Relative to its sample, this clonotype is medium-sized. This chain uses TRBV28 with TRBJ2-4, with a weak D call TRBD2 (5 bases). This CDR3 is 17 amino acids long. The germline V gene has CDR1 MDHEN and CDR2 SYDVKM. With 2 bases removed from V and 3 bases from J, the gap between germline ends came to 17 bases. The CDR3 nucleotides read TGTGCCAGCAGTTTAAGTAGTGGACTTAGGGACAAAAACATTCAGTACTTC. The encoded protein is CASSLSSGLRDKNIQYF.

This clonotype was counted many times. This chain joins TRBV20-1 and TRBJ2-7; possibly TRBD1 for D (5 bases). Germline CDR1 reads DFQATT; CDR2 reads SNEGSKA (reference sequence). CDR3 length equals 13 residues. Trimming took 1 base from V and 4 from J, leaving 11 bases between them. CDR3 in amino acids: CSARAWGFYEQYF. In nucleotides, the CDR3 is TGCAGTGCTAGAGCCTGGGGCTTTTACGAGCAGTACTTC.

V gene TRBV3-1 combines with J gene TRBJ2-2, with D uncertain. The CDR3 totals 14 residues. The V gene's germline CDR1 is LGHDT and CDR2 YNNKEL (reference sequence). V lost 0 bases, J lost 4 bases, and 6 bases lay in between. The CDR3 is CASSQDWSTGELFF. The CDR3 DNA sequence: TGTGCCAGCAGCCAAGATTGGAGCACCGGGGAGCTGTTTTTT.

Relative to its sample, this clonotype is medium-sized (0.01 to 0.1%). V is TRBV15 and J is TRBJ2-7; D could derive from TRBD1 or TRBD2 (6 bases each). V was cut by 4 bases and J by 9 bases, with 19 bases left in between. CDR1 and CDR2 from the germline V gene are LNHNV and YYDKDF (reference sequence). This CDR3 contains 14 residues. DNA for the CDR3: TGTGCCACCAGCACCCGGGGGCAGCCTGCGAGGCAGTACTTC. Protein product: CATSTRGQPARQYF.

V usage is TRBV7-6 and J usage is TRBJ2-7, with 11 nucleotides matching TRBD2. Germline V gives CDR1 SGHVS, CDR2 FNYEAQ. V was pared by 3 bases and J by 7 bases, with 5 bases of the junction left unmatched. CDR3 length: 14 residues. The CDR3 region has the DNA TGTGCCAGCAGCTTGACTAGCGGGATGGGTGAGCAGTACTTC. As protein: CASSLTSGMGEQYF.

At least ten counts were recorded for this clonotype. The chain has TRBV4-1 and TRBJ2-5; D is unclear. V dropped 0 bases and J dropped 4 bases, with 3 bases sitting between them. Germline V CDR1 and CDR2: MGHRA, YSYEKL. There are 12 residues in the CDR3. CDR3 in amino acids: CASSQDLETQYF. CDR3 coding DNA: TGCGCCAGCAGCCAAGATCTAGAGACCCAGTACTTC.

This clonotype has at least ten counts. The V and J genes are TRBV25-1 and TRBJ2-2; possible D gene TRBD1, 5 bases. Trimming shortened V by 6 bases and J by 0 bases, and 11 bases separated the two germline ends. Germline V gene data show CDR1 as MGHDK and CDR2 as SYGVNS. The CDR3 runs 15 residues. The CDR3 sequence: CASRSDSANTGELFF. The CDR3 nucleotides read TGTGCCAGCAGAAGCGACAGCGCGAACACCGGGGAGCTGTTTTTT.

This clonotype was observed at least ten times. The chain employs TRBV5-6 and TRBJ2-1; D is perhaps TRBD1 or TRBD2 (5 bases each). This CDR3 spans 15 amino acids. Per germline, CDR1 SGHDT and CDR2 YYEEEE. V dropped 3 bases and J dropped 9 bases, with 19 bases sitting between them. CDR3: CASSYRTSGPSEQFF. The CDR3 DNA follows: TGTGCCAGCAGCTATCGGACTTCGGGGCCCAGTGAGCAGTTCTTC.

This clonotype has a count of ten or more. DNA of the CDR3: TGTGCCAGCCGGAGGGACTCCTACGAGCAGTACTTC. Encoded protein: CASRRDSYEQYF. The chain recombines TRBV7-8 with TRBJ2-7, with a tentative D call TRBD2 (6 bases). Germline CDR1 and CDR2: SGHVS and FQNEAQ. This CDR3 region has 12 residues. Trimming removed 8 bases from V and 0 bases from J, with 8 bases in between.

This clonotype has a handful of counts. The chain carries TRBV9 and TRBJ2-2, with D possibly matching TRBD1 (5 bases). This CDR3 spans 17 amino acids. The V gene lost 0 bases and the J gene lost 4 bases, with 16 bases spanning the gap. Germline V gene data show CDR1 as SGDLS and CDR2 as YYNGEE. DNA of the CDR3: TGTGCCAGCAGCGTAGCTGTCAGGGCGCATCTCACCGGGGAGCTGTTTTTT. Protein product: CASSVAVRAHLTGELFF.

In its sample, this clonotype is medium-sized (0.01 to 0.1%). The V gene is TRBV4-3, the J gene TRBJ2-1; 8 positions agree with TRBD1. V lost 1 base, J lost 8 bases, and 4 bases stayed unmatched. Germline CDR1 reads LGHNA; CDR2 reads YSLEER. CDR3 length equals 14 residues. CDR3 protein: CASSQAGGLYEQFF. The CDR3 nucleotides are TGCGCCAGCAGCCAAGCAGGGGGCTTGTATGAGCAGTTCTTC.

This clonotype was counted only a few times. The CDR3 region has the DNA TGTGCCAGCAGTTCTAGCGGGGCCACCTACGAGCAGTACTTC. Residues: CASSSSGATYEQYF. V usage is TRBV6-5 and J usage is TRBJ2-7; 9 nucleotides align to TRBD2. In germline, CDR1 is MNHEY, CDR2 SVGAGI. With V trimmed by 4 bases and J by 2 bases, 3 bases remained unmatched. The CDR3 runs to 14 residues.

The gene calls are TRBV29-1 and TRBJ1-5; D is uncertain. The CDR3 spans 11 residues. The ends were cut back, 2 bases at V and 5 bases at J, with 4 bases in the middle. Germline V gene data show CDR1 as SQVTM and CDR2 as ANQGSEA. The CDR3 reads CSVERHQPQHF. CDR3 in DNA: TGCAGCGTTGAACGGCATCAGCCCCAGCATTTT. The whole variable domain, filled in from reference TRBV29-1 and TRBJ1-5, reads SAVISQKPSRDICQRGTSLTIQCQVDSQVTMMFWYRQQPGQSLTLIATANQGSEATYESGFVIDKFPISRPNLTFSTLTVSNMSPEDSSIYLCSVERHQPQHFGDGTRLSIL.

By share, this clonotype ranks as medium-sized. This chain links TRBV20-1 with TRBJ2-5; D uncertain. The V gene's germline CDR1 is DFQATT and CDR2 SNEGSKA (reference sequence). V lost 4 bases to trimming and J lost 1 base, with 10 bases between them. The CDR3 runs to 13 residues. CDR3 region: CSAKLTGQETQYF. The CDR3 DNA is TGCAGTGCTAAATTAACGGGCCAAGAGACCCAGTACTTC.

This clonotype was counted at least ten times. The chain uses TRBV29-1 and TRBJ1-1; D is possibly TRBD1 (6 bases). The CDR3 sequence is 14 residues long. V was cut by 7 bases and J by 2 bases, with 17 bases left in between. Germline CDR1 is SQVTM and CDR2 is ANQGSEA. CDR3 in DNA: TGCAGCGAGGATAGGACAGACACAAACACTGAAGCTTTCTTT. Amino acids: CSEDRTDTNTEAFF.

By proportion, this clonotype is medium-sized. This chain uses TRBV4-3 with TRBJ2-6; unclear D gene. V gave up 0 bases and J gave up 2 bases, with 8 bases separating them. The CDR3 consists of 16 residues. In germline, CDR1 is LGHNA, CDR2 YSLEER. CDR3 bases: TGCGCCAGCAGCCAAGAACAAGGGACTGGGGCCAACGTCCTGACTTTC. Its protein is CASSQEQGTGANVLTF.

This chain uses TRBV6-1 with TRBJ2-2; perhaps TRBD2 as D (5 bases). The germline gives CDR1 MNHNS, CDR2 SASEGT. With 0 bases removed from V and 1 base from J, the gap between germline ends came to 18 bases. The length of the CDR3 is 19 residues. The CDR3 protein is CASSEAKVADYWNTGELFF. In DNA, the CDR3 is TGTGCCAGCAGTGAAGCCAAGGTCGCCGACTACTGGAACACCGGGGAGCTGTTTTTT.

This clonotype was seen many times. The CDR3 DNA is TGTGCCAGCAGCCTCAGGGACAGGCGATCCTACGAGCAGTACTTC. As protein: CASSLRDRRSYEQYF. The chain couples TRBV14 to TRBJ2-7; 8 nucleotides line up with TRBD1. CDR3 length: 15 amino acids. CDR1 SGHDN and CDR2 FVKESK come from the germline V gene. J was trimmed by 1 base and V by 4 bases; bases with no gene match: 6.

There are many counts of this clonotype. The chain carries TRBV5-8 and TRBJ2-5; possibly TRBD2 for D (5 bases). The CDR3 is 16 residues long. Per germline, CDR1 SGHTS and CDR2 YDEGEE. V shed 2 bases and J shed 4 bases, with 18 bases lying between them. CDR3 DNA sequence: TGTGCCAGCAGCTTCGCCTTTACTGCGGGCCGAGAGACCCAGTACTTC. It encodes CASSFAFTAGRETQYF.

This clonotype came up many times. Relative to the germline gene, one junction end is altered; a read error may explain this. The chain links TRBV29-1 to TRBJ2-2, with D possibly TRBD1 on 6 matching bases. CDR3 length: 14 amino acids. CDR1 and CDR2 (germline): SQVTM, ANQGSEA. CDR3 coding DNA: TGCAGCGTATCAGACAGGTCGAACACCGGGGAGCTGCTTTTT. Protein: CSVSDRSNTGELLF.

The table lists this clonotype with many counts. The rearrangement joins TRBV20-1 to TRBJ2-7; TRBD1 or TRBD2 may be the D gene (5 bases each). Deletions cut 4 bases from V and 0 bases from J, with 10 bases between. There are 13 residues in the CDR3. Germline CDR1 and CDR2: DFQATT and SNEGSKA (reference sequence). The CDR3 region has the DNA TGCAGTGCTACGGGGCCCGTCTCCTACGAGCAGTACTTC. Protein product: CSATGPVSYEQYF.